The source of this T cell receptor (beta chain) is a study of blood T cell repertoires in COVID-19. Study background: Specimens from acute and convalescent COVID-19 originated in the United States, Italy and Spain. PBMCs, B-cell-depleted T cells, or T cells provided the cDNA or gDNA that made up the material.

Original processing methods: Amplified reference gene primers provided the basis for estimating nucleated cell counts. Repertoires were generated with immunoSEQ multiplex PCR, while TCRdb's copy carries only in-frame clones and drops some. V, J and clone size derive from that table, while D and trimming were established from the DNA sequence. The sample carries under 250,000 clones, about 80% recorded once. CDR1 and CDR2 from the germline V gene are SGDLS and YYNGEE. This CDR3 has 16 amino acids. The ends lost 2 bases at V and 7 bases at J; junction bases unmatched: 12. This sequence was found in a woman aged 40 to 50 with active or convalescent COVID-19. The sequenced sample was peripheral blood. The V gene is TRBV9, the J gene TRBJ2-1; 7 bases match TRBD2. The CDR3 here is CASSVSGLAEKNEQFF. The CDR3 coding sequence is TGTGCCAGCAGCGTTTCGGGCCTAGCGGAGAAAAATGAGCAGTTCTTC.